The 18 T cell receptor beta chains presented below share a single source sample, sequenced in a study of cytomegalovirus exposure and HLA in healthy donors. With 60 Vbeta and 13 Jbeta primers, the PCR was carried out. Assay: immunoSEQ multiplex PCR; the TCRdb copy retains only in-frame clones and omits some. The sample records fewer than 75,000 clones, approximately 80% being singletons. Specimen: PBMCs. These receptors were taken from a man under 40 in good health and CMV-seronegative.

V and J are TRBV4-1 and TRBJ1-2; maybe TRBD1 (5 bases). The CDR3 has 14 residues. Germline-derived CDR1 and CDR2 are MGHRA and YSYEKL. Trimming took 4 bases from V and 8 from J, leaving 17 bases between them. DNA for the CDR3: TGCGCCAGCAGCCGACCGGACATTCTAGACGGCTACACCTTC. It codes for CASSRPDILDGYTF.

The V call is TRBV2, the J call TRBJ2-7; the D is unclear. CDR3 length: 12 amino acids. Looked up from germline, CDR1 is SNHLY and CDR2 is FYNNEI. V gave up 8 bases and J gave up 0 bases, with 8 bases separating them. The CDR3: CASSPVSYEQYF. The CDR3, as DNA: TGTGCCAGCTCTCCAGTCTCCTACGAGCAGTACTTC.

V gene TRBV30 combines with J gene TRBJ1-4; possible D gene TRBD1, 5 bases. V gave up 0 bases and J gave up 2 bases, with 13 bases separating them. The CDR3 consists of 16 residues. CDR1 and CDR2 (germline): GTSNPN, SVGIG (reference sequence). The CDR3 reads CAWSVLSGTTNEKLFF. The CDR3 DNA follows: TGTGCCTGGAGTGTCTTATCAGGGACTACTAATGAAAAACTGTTTTTT.

The V gene is TRBV7-9, the J gene TRBJ2-5; no reliable D call. Germline V gene data show CDR1 as SEHNR and CDR2 as FQNEAQ (reference sequence). There are 13 residues in the CDR3. Trimming stripped 3 bases from V and 5 bases from J, with 10 bases between. The CDR3 DNA is TGTGCCAGCAGCTTTCCCCTCCCGGAGACCCAGTACTTC. Protein sequence: CASSFPLPETQYF.

The rearrangement uses TRBV30 and TRBJ2-2; no clear D. The germline V gene encodes CDR1 GTSNPN and CDR2 SVGIG (reference sequence). V lost 2 bases and J 5 bases, leaving 9 bases between the germline ends. The CDR3 extends over 13 amino acids. CDR3 coding DNA: TGTGCCTGGAGTCTCCCCTTAACCGGGGAGCTGTTTTTT. It yields the protein CAWSLPLTGELFF.

V gene TRBV4-3 combines with J gene TRBJ2-6; D gene uncertain. The CDR3 loop spans 16 amino acids. V lost 0 bases to trimming and J lost 0 bases, with 6 bases between them. Germline CDR1 and CDR2: LGHNA and YSLEER. The CDR3 nucleotides are TGCGCCAGCAGCCAAGATCGTTACTCTGGGGCCAACGTCCTGACTTTC. It is translated as CASSQDRYSGANVLTF.

CDR3 in DNA: TGTGCCAGCAGCAACGGACAGGGCATGGAGCCCCAGCATTTT. Amino acid sequence: CASSNGQGMEPQHF. The J gene is TRBJ1-5, the V gene TRBV27, with 8 bases matching TRBD1. Germline CDR1 and CDR2: MNHEY and SMNVEV (reference sequence). The junction had 9 bases not matched to a gene; V was cut back by 6 bases and J by 8 bases. The CDR3 extends over 14 amino acids.

This chain joins TRBV29-1 and TRBJ2-4; weak D call: TRBD1 (7 bases). V lost 7 bases, J lost 2 bases, and 18 bases lay in between. The CDR3 runs to 15 residues. Germline V gene data show CDR1 as SQVTM and CDR2 as ANQGSEA. As DNA, the CDR3 is TGCAGCGCCCGAGGCCCAGGGGGGACCAAAAACATTCAGTACTTC. Residues: CSARGPGGTKNIQYF.

This clone was counted a few times. The rearrangement uses TRBV6-5 and TRBJ1-2; 9 bases fit TRBD1. Germline V gene lookup returns CDR1 MNHEY and CDR2 SVGAGI. CDR3 length: 15 residues. Losses at the gene ends were 2 bases for V and 8 bases for J; bases not matched to a gene: 9. For the CDR3, the DNA is TGTGCCAGCAGTTACCAAACAGGGGGCGCCTTGGGCTACACCTTC. It codes for CASSYQTGGALGYTF.

CDR3 amino acids: CAWSVTQGVRQYF. Here the CDR3 DNA reads TGTGCCTGGAGTGTTACCCAGGGGGTCAGGCAGTACTTC. The chain combines TRBV30 with TRBJ2-7; 7 nucleotides align to TRBD1. This CDR3 comprises 13 residues. V lost 0 bases and J lost 9; bases outside the gene matches: 8. Germline V gene data show CDR1 as GTSNPN and CDR2 as SVGIG (reference sequence).

The rearrangement links TRBV18 to TRBJ2-4; TRBD2 agrees at 7 bases. The ends lost 5 bases at V and 8 bases at J; junction bases unmatched: 6. Per the germline V gene, CDR1 is KGHSH and CDR2 is LQKENI. This CDR3 region has 13 residues. CDR3 DNA: TGTGCCAGCTCAGTCCACCGGGAGGACATTCAGTACTTC. It is translated as CASSVHREDIQYF.

This rearrangement joins TRBV7-9 to TRBJ1-2; a weak D match, TRBD1 (5 bases). CDR3 length: 13 amino acids. Trimming removed 0 bases from V and 6 bases from J, with 8 bases in between. Germline V gene sequence: CDR1 SEHNR, CDR2 FQNEAQ (reference sequence). The CDR3: CASSLASRDGYTF. CDR3 sequence (DNA): TGTGCCAGCAGCTTAGCGAGCAGGGATGGCTACACCTTC.

This clone was detected once. One end of the junction fails to match germline, which may point to a read error. V and J are TRBV7-9 and TRBJ2-7; 9 bases match TRBD1. The CDR3 length is 15 residues. Germline CDR1 SEHNR, CDR2 FQNEAQ (reference sequence). The CDR3 protein is CSSSSTGGPLYEQYF. CDR3 bases: TGTTCCAGCAGCTCAACAGGGGGCCCCCTCTACGAGCAGTACTTC.

CDR3 residues: CASSQTSGRAVEQFF. The CDR3 nucleotides are TGTGCCAGCAGCCAGACTAGCGGGAGGGCCGTTGAGCAGTTCTTC. V is TRBV7-2 and J is TRBJ2-1, with 14 nucleotides matching TRBD2. Trimming cost V 5 bases and J 9 bases; bases outside gene matches: 6. Looked up from germline, CDR1 is SGHTA and CDR2 is FQGNSA. There are 15 residues in the CDR3.

This clone showed up just once. This rearrangement joins TRBV30 to TRBJ2-5, with 15 bases aligning to TRBD2. This CDR3 comprises 18 residues. The V and J ends lost 3 bases and 2 bases, in that order; junction bases with no gene match: 10. Germline V lookup: CDR1 GTSNPN, CDR2 SVGIG (reference sequence). The CDR3 sequence is CAWRWGTSGRLEQETQYF. The CDR3 coding sequence is TGTGCCTGGAGGTGGGGGACTAGCGGGAGGCTGGAACAAGAGACCCAGTACTTC.

The chain combines TRBV7-2 with TRBJ2-1, with TRBD2 matching over 10 bases. Germline-derived CDR1 and CDR2 are SGHTA and FQGNSA. V shed 1 base and J 4 bases; nucleotides not matched to a gene: 7. This CDR3 is 17 amino acids long. The CDR3 is CASSLGVAGGVYNEQFF. DNA of the CDR3: TGTGCCAGCAGCTTAGGGGTAGCGGGAGGCGTTTACAATGAGCAGTTCTTC.

CDR3 DNA sequence: TGTGCCTGCGATCCCATTAACTCCTACAATGAGCAGTTCTTC. Its translation: CACDPINSYNEQFF. The gene calls are TRBV2 and TRBJ2-1; D not resolved. CDR1 and CDR2 from the germline V gene are SNHLY and FYNNEI. The V end was cut by 11 bases, the J end by 0 bases, with 14 bases between. There are 14 residues in the CDR3.

The table lists this clone with a few counts. The chain uses TRBV5-1 and TRBJ2-6; weak D call: TRBD1 (5 bases). Germline V gene data show CDR1 as SGHRS and CDR2 as YFSETQ. V gave up 0 bases and J gave up 1 base, with 8 bases separating them. CDR3 length: 16 amino acids. CDR3 coding DNA: TGCGCCAGCAGCTTGGTGGCAGGGTCTGGGGCCAACGTCCTGACTTTC. This sequence encodes CASSLVAGSGANVLTF.